This TCR beta chain originates from a study of memory CD4+ T cells and cytomegalovirus serostatus (dated by TCRdb to the late 2010s). Notes on the research overall: The cohort comprised roughly 35 healthy Belgian adults, 9 CMV seropositive and around 24 CMV seronegative. To replicate a published TCR-based CMV serostatus classifier, the study sequenced CD4+ memory TCRbeta repertoires from a Belgian cohort whose cytomegalovirus serostatus was known. Study-level results and caveats: CMV serostatus prediction reached a median bootstrapped AUC of 0.95 with the original framework and around 0.91 with a US-trained random forest. Only CD4+CD45RO+ memory cells were sequenced, in contrast to the original study, which included naive and memory CD4+ and CD8+ populations. On the Belgian cohort, the classifier based on the original framework reached a median bootstrapped AUC of about 0.95, with a 95% CI of 0.76-1.00. The results were interpreted as suggesting that the CMV-associated TCR signature is mostly present in the CD4+ memory repertoire. Among the roughly 160 previously reported CMV-associated TCRbeta sequences, over 65 showed up in the CD4+ memory repertoires, with each one found in between one and five individuals.

Genomic DNA was extracted from sorted cells with the Quick-DNA Microprep Kit. Amplification of TCRbeta DNA was done with the immunoSEQ hsTCRbeta kit, following the protocol from the manufacturer. An Illumina MiSeq instrument was used to sequence the TCRbeta libraries. The published analysis was carried out like this. Following removal of out-of-frame sequences, 2,204,828 distinct TCRbeta sequences were retained, with an average of about 61,000 per individual. Each individual was scored using the number of about 180 previously reported CMV-associated TCRbeta sequences that the individual carried and the total number of productive distinct TCRbeta sequences. A beta-binomial model was reimplemented in Python, and scikit-learn random forests with default parameters were trained on US cohort data. On the Belgian cohort, classifier performance was reported as the median AUC, along with percentile confidence intervals, across 10,000 bootstrap iterations. Held by TCRdb, this immuneACCESS table contains in-frame sequences only and omits some clones. Under half of the omission traces to an unresolved V gene where checked; the cause of the rest is unknown. V and J calls and clone size are those listed in that table; D and trimming were worked out from the DNA. The sample records about 82,000 clones, 80% of which are singletons. The ten largest make up around 0.75% of the sample.

On this clone itself: This clone's antigen is unknown. No qualities accompany the bases; no much larger clone lies one base away.

A FACSAria II was used to sort memory CD4+ T cells, defined as single viable CD3+CD4+CD8-CD45RO+ cells. To determine CMV serostatus, a Roche Elecsys assay was used that detects serum IgG against CMV pp150, pp28, p38 and p52. Once the samples were thawed, total CD4+ T cells were enriched through positive selection using CD4 magnetic microbeads. The samples came from a different study that was designed specifically to examine the CD4+ T cell memory repertoire. Peripheral blood mononuclear cells were isolated and cryopreserved following standard operating procedures; serum was stored at -80 °C. CD3-PerCP (BW264/56), CD4-APC (RPA-T4), CD45RO-PE (UCHT1) and CD8-Pacific Orange (3B5) antibodies were used for staining, and non-viable cells were excluded with Sytox blue. The sample taken for sequencing was memory CD4+ T cells from blood. The source of this sequence is an adult in good health and CMV-seronegative.

The CDR3 protein is CASSLVDSTDTQYF. The DNA sequence is TGTGCCAGCAGCTTAGTCGACAGTACAGATACGCAGTATTTT. The chain employs TRBV7-9 and TRBJ2-3; a tentative D call is TRBD1 (5 bases match). The CDR3 runs 14 amino acids, cysteine and phenylalanine included. The entry retains the CDR3 DNA only, 42 bases that are in frame from base 1. Reading the germline V gene (reference sequence) gives CDR1 SEHNR and CDR2 FQNEAQ. V gives up 1 base and J gives up 3 bases, and the segment between their germline ends measures 8 bases. This CDR3, with the reference TRBV7-9 and TRBJ2-3 proteins standing in past its ends, gives the full variable domain DTGVSQNPRHKITKRGQNVTFRCDPISEHNRLYWYRQTLGQGPEFLTYFQNEAQLEKSRLLSDRFSAERPKGSFSTLEIQRTEQGDSAMYLCASSLVDSTDTQYFGPGTRLTVL.